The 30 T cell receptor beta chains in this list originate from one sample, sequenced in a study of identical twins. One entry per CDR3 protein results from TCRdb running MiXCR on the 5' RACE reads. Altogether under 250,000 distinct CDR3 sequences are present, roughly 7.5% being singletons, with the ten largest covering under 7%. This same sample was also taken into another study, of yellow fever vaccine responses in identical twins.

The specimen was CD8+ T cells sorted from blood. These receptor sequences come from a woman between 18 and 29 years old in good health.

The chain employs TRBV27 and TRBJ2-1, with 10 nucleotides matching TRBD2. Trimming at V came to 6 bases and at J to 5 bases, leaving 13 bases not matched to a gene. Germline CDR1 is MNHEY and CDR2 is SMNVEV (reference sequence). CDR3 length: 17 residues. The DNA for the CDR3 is TGTGCCAGCAGCCTTAGTGGGCTAGCGGGAGTCCACAATGAGCAGTTCTTC. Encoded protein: CASSLSGLAGVHNEQFF.

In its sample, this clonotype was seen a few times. The CDR3 loop reads CSARTPTYNEQFF. In nucleotides, the CDR3 is TGCAGTGCCAGGACACCCACCTACAATGAGCAGTTCTTC. V and J are TRBV20-1 and TRBJ2-1; a weak D match, TRBD1 (5 bases). Germline V CDR1 and CDR2: DFQATT, SNEGSKA (reference sequence). CDR3 length: 13 residues. V gave up 6 bases and J gave up 2 bases, with 11 bases separating them.

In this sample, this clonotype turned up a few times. The CDR3 spells CASSRRVTYEQYF. CDR3 DNA sequence: TGTGCCAGCAGCCGCAGGGTTACCTACGAGCAGTACTTC. The chain is built from TRBV7-2 and TRBJ2-7; TRBD1 is a possible D gene (5 bases). The CDR3 covers 13 residues. The germline V and J ends were trimmed by 5 bases and 2 bases, with 10 bases remaining between them. Germline V gene lookup returns CDR1 SGHTA and CDR2 FQGNSA.

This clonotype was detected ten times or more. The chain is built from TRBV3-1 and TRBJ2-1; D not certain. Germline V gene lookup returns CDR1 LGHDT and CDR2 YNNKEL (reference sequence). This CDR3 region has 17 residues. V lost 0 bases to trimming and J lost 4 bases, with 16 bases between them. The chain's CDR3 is CASSQEWSKDRYNEQFF. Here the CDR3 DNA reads TGTGCCAGCAGCCAAGAGTGGTCAAAGGATAGGTACAATGAGCAGTTCTTC.

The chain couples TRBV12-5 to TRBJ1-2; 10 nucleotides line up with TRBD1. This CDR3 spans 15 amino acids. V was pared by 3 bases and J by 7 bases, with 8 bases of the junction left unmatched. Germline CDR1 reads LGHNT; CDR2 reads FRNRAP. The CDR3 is CASGFGWDRGSGYTF. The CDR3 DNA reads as TGTGCTAGTGGTTTCGGCTGGGACAGGGGCTCTGGCTACACCTTC. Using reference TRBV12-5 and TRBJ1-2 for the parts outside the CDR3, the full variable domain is DARVTQTPRHKVTEMGQEVTMRCQPILGHNTVFWYRQTMMQGLELLAYFRNRAPLDDSGMPKDRFSAEMPDATLATLKIQPSEPRDSAVYFCASGFGWDRGSGYTFGSGTRLTVV.

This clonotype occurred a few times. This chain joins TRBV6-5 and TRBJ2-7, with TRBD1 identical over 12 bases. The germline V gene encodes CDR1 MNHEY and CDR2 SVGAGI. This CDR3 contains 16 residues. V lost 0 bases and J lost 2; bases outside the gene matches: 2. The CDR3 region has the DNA TGTGCCAGCAGTTACTCGGGGACAGGGGGCCCCTACGAGCAGTACGTC. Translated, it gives CASSYSGTGGPYEQYV.

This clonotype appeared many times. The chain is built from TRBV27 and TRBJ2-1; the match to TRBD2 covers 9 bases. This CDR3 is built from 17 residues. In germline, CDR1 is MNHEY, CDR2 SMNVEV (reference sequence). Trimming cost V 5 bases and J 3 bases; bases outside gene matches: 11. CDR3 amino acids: CASSPRLAAPRYNEQFF. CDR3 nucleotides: TGTGCCAGCAGTCCTAGACTAGCGGCTCCCCGCTACAATGAGCAGTTCTTC.

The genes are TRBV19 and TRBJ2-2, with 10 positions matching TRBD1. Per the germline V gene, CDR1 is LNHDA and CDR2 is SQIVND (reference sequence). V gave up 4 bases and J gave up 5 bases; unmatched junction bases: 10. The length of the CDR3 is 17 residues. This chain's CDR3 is CASSKRGTGARTGELFF. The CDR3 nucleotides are TGTGCCAGTAGTAAACGAGGGACAGGGGCGAGGACCGGGGAGCTGTTTTTT.

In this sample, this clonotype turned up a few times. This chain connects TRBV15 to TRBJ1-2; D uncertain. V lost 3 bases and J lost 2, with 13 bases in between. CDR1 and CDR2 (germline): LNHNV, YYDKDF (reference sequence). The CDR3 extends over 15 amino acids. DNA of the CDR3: TGTGCCACCAGCAGCACACACTTTCTAAACTATGGCTACACCTTC. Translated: CATSSTHFLNYGYTF.

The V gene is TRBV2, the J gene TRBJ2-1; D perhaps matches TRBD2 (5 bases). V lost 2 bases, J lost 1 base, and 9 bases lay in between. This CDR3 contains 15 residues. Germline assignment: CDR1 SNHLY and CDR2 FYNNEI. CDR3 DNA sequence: TGTGCCAGCAGTGAAACTAGACCTTCCTACAATGAGCAGTTCTTC. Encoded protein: CASSETRPSYNEQFF.

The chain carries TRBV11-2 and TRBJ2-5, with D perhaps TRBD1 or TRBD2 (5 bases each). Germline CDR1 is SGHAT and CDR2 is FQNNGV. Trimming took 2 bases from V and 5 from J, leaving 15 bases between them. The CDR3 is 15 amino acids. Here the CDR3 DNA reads TGTGCCAGCAGCTTATATGGGGGAACGAGGGAGACCCAGTACTTC. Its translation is CASSLYGGTRETQYF. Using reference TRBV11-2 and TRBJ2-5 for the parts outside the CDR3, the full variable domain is EAGVAQSPRYKIIEKRQSVAFWCNPISGHATLYWYQQILGQGPKLLIQFQNNGVVDDSQLPKDRFSAERLKGVDSTLKIQPAKLEDSAVYLCASSLYGGTRETQYFGPGTRLLVL.

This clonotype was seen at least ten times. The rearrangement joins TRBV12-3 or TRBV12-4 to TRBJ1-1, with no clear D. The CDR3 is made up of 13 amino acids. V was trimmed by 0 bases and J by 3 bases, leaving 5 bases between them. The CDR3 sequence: CASSLAMDTEAFF. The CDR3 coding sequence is TGTGCCAGCAGTTTAGCTATGGACACTGAAGCTTTCTTT.

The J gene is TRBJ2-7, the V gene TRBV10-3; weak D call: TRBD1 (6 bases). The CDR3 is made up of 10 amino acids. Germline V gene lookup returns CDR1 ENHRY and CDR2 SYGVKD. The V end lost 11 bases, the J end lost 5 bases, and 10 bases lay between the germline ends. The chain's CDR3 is CAVGQNEQYF. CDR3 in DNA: TGTGCCGTCGGACAGAACGAGCAGTACTTC.

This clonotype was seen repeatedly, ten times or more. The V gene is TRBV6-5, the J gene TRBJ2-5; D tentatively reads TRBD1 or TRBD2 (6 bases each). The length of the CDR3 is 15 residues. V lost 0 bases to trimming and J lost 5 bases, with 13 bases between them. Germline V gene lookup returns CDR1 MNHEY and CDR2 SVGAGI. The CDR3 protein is CASSYSWGAQETQYF. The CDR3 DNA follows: TGTGCCAGCAGTTACTCTTGGGGGGCGCAGGAGACCCAGTACTTC.

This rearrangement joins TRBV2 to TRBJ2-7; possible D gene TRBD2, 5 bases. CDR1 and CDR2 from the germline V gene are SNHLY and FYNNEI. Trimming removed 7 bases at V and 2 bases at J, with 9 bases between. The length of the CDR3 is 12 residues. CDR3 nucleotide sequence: TGTGCCAGCACTTCCGGGACCTACGAGCAGTACGTC. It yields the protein CASTSGTYEQYV.

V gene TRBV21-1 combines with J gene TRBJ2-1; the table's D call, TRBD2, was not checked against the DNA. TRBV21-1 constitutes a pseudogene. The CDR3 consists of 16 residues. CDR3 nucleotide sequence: TGTGCCAGCAGCAAAGTTTTCCAGCGGGGGAACAATGAGCAGTTCTTC. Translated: CASSKVFQRGNNEQFF.

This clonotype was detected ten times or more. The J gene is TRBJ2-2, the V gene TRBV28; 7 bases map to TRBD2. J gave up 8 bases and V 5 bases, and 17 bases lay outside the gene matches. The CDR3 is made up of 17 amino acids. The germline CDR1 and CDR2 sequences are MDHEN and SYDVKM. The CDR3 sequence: CASSPPLAGAAEGELFF. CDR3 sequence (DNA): TGTGCCAGCAGTCCCCCTCTGGCGGGAGCCGCCGAGGGGGAGCTGTTTTTT.

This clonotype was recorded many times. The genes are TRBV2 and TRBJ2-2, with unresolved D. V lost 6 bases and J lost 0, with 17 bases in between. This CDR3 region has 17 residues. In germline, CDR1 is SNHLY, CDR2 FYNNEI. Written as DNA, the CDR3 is TGTGCCAGCAGCAGAACAACAGAAAGAGCGAACACCGGGGAGCTGTTTTTT. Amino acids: CASSRTTERANTGELFF.

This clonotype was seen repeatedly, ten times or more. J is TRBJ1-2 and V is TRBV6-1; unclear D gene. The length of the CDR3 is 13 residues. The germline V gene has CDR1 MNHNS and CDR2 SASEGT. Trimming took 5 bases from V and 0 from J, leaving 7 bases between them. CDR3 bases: TGTGCCAGCAGTCCAGTAACTAACTATGGCTACACCTTC. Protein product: CASSPVTNYGYTF.

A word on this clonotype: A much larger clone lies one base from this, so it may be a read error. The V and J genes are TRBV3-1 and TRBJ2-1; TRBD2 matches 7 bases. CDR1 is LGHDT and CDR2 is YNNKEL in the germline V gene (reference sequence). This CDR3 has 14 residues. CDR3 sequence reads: CASSQSGEGNERFF. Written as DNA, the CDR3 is TGTGCCAGCAGCCAGAGCGGGGAGGGGAATGAGCGGTTCTTC.

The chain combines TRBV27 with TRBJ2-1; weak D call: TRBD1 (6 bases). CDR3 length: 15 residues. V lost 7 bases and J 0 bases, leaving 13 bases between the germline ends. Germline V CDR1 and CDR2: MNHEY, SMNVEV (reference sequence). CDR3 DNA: TGTGCCAGCAATTTTGTGACAGGCTCCTACAATGAGCAGTTCTTC. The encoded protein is CASNFVTGSYNEQFF.

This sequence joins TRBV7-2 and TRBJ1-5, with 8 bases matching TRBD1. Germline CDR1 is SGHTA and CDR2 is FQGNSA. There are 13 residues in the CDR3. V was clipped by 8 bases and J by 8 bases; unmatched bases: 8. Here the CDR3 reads CASGQGTREPQHF. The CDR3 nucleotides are TGTGCCAGCGGACAGGGCACGAGGGAGCCCCAGCATTTT. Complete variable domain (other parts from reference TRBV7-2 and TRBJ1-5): GAGVSQSPSNKVTEKGKDVELRCDPISGHTALYWYRQSLGQGLEFLIYFQGNSAPDKSGLPSDRFSAERTGGSVSTLTIQRTQQEDSAVYLCASGQGTREPQHFGDGTRLSIL.

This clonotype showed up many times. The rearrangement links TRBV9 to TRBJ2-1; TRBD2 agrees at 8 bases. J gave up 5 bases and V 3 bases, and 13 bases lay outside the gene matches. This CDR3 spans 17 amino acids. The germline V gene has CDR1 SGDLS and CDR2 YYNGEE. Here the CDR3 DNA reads TGTGCCAGCAGCGCCAAAATAACTAGCGGCCGTCACAATGAGCAGTTCTTC. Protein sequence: CASSAKITSGRHNEQFF.

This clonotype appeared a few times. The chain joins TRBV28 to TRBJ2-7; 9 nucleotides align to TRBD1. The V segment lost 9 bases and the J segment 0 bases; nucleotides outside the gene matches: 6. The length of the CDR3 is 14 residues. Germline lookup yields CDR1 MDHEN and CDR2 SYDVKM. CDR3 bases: TGTGCCAGTCTCCGGACAGGGGACTCCTACGAGCAGTACTTC. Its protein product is CASLRTGDSYEQYF.

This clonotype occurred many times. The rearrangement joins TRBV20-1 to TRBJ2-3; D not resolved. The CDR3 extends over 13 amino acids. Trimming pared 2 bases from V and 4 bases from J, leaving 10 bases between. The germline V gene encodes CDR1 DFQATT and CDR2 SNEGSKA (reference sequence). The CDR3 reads CSARPMAADTQYF. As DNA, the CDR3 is TGCAGTGCTAGACCTATGGCGGCAGATACGCAGTATTTT.

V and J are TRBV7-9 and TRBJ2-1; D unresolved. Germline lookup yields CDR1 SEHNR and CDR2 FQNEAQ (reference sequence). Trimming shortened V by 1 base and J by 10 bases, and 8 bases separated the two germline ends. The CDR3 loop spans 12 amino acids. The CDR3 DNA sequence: TGTGCCAGCAGCTTAGGACTGAAGGAGCAGTTCTTC. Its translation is CASSLGLKEQFF.

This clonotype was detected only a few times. CDR3 sequence: CASSSWRGTAYEQYF. The CDR3 coding sequence is TGCGCCAGCAGCTCCTGGCGTGGGACAGCCTACGAGCAGTACTTC. The V call is TRBV5-1, the J call TRBJ2-7; 7 bases agree with TRBD1. This CDR3 spans 15 amino acids. Trimming at V came to 3 bases and at J to 2 bases, leaving 8 bases not matched to a gene. Germline-derived CDR1 and CDR2 are SGHRS and YFSETQ.

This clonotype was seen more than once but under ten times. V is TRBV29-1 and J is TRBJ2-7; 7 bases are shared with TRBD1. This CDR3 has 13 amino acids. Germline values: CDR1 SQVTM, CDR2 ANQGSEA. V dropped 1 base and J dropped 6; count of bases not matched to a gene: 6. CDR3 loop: CSVEGGAGGEQYF. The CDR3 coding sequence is TGCAGCGTTGAAGGAGGGGCAGGGGGCGAGCAGTACTTC.

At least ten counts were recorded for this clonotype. Here the CDR3 reads CASGVPNEQFF. CDR3 DNA sequence: TGTGCCAGCGGTGTGCCCAATGAGCAGTTCTTC. The chain joins TRBV12-3 or TRBV12-4 to TRBJ2-1; D unclear. The CDR3 covers 11 residues. The ends were cut back, 8 bases at V and 6 bases at J, with 8 bases in the middle.

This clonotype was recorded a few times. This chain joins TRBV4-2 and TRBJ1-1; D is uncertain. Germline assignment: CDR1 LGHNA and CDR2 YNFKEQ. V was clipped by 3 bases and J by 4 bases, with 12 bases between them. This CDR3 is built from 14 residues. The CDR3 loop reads CASSHDGRFTEAFF. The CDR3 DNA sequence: TGTGCCAGCAGCCATGATGGACGGTTCACTGAAGCTTTCTTT.